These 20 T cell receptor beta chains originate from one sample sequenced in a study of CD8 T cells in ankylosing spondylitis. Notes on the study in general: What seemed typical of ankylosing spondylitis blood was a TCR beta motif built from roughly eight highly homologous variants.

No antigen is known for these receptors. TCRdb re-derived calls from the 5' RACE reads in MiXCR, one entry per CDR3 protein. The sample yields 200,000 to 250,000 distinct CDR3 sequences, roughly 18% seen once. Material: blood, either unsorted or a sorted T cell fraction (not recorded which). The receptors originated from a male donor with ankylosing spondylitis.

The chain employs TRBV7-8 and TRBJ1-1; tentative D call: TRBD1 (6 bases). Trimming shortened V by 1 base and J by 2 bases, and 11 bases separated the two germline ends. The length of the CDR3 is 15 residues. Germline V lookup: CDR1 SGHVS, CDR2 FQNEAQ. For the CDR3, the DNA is TGTGCCAGCAGCTTAGAGGGCGGGACAAACACTGAAGCTTTCTTT. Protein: CASSLEGGTNTEAFF.

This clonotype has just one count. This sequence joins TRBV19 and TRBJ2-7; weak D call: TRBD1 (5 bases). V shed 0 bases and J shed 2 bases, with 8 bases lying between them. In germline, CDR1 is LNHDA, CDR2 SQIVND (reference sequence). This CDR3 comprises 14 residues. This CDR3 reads CASSIEPGTYEQYF. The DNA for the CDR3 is TGTGCCAGTAGTATAGAACCAGGGACCTACGAGCAGTACTTC.

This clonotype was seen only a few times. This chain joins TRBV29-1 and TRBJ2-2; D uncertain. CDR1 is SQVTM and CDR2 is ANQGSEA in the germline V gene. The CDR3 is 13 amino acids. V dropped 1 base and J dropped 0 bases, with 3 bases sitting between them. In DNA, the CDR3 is TGCAGCGTTGAAGTACCGAACACCGGGGAGCTGTTTTTT. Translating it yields CSVEVPNTGELFF.

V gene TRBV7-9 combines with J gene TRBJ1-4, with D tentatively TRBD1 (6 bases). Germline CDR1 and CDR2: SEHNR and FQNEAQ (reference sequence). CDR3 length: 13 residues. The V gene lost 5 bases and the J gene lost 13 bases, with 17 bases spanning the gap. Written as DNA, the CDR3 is TGTGCCAGCAGCCAGGAGGGGGGTCCCGGACTGTTTTTT. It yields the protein CASSQEGGPGLFF.

The CDR3 region has the DNA TGTGCCAGCAGTGAATACGGTCCCCTGGAGGGCAATCAGCCCCAGCATTTT. It codes for CASSEYGPLEGNQPQHF. The chain recombines TRBV6-1 with TRBJ1-5; no firm D call. The germline V gene has CDR1 MNHNS and CDR2 SASEGT. The CDR3 runs 17 residues. The ends were cut back, 2 bases at V and 2 bases at J, with 16 bases in the middle.

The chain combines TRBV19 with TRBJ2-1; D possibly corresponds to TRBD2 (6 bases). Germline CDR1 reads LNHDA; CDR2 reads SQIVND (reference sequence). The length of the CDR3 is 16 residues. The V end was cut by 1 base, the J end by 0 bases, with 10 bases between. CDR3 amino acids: CASSIVGGNSYNEQFF. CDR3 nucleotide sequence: TGTGCCAGTAGTATAGTAGGCGGGAACTCCTACAATGAGCAGTTCTTC.

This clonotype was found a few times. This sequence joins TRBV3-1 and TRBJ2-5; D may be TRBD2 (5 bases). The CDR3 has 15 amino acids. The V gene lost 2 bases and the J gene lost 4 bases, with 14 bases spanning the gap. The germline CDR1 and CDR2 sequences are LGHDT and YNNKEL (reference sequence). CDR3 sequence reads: CASSQTGYASETQYF. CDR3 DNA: TGTGCCAGCAGCCAAACGGGGTACGCGTCAGAGACCCAGTACTTC.

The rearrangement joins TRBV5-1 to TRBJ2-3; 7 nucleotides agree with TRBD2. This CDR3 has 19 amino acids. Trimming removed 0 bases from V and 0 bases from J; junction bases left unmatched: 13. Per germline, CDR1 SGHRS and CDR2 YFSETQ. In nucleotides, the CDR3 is TGCGCCAGCAGCTTGGATCACGGGGGGACTCCTTATAGCACAGATACGCAGTATTTT. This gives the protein CASSLDHGGTPYSTDTQYF.

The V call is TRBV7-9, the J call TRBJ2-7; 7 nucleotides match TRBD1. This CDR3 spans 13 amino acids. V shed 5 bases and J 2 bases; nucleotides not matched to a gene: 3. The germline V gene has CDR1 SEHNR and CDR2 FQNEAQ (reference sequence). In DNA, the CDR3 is TGTGCCAGCAGCCAGGGGGAAACCTACGAGCAGTACTTC. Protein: CASSQGETYEQYF.

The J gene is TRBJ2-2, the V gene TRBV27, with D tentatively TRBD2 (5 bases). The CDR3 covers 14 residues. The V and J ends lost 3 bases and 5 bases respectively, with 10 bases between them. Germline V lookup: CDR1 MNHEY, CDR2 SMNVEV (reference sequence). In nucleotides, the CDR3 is TGTGCCAGCAGTTTTGTGGGAGAAACCGGGGAGCTGTTTTTT. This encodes CASSFVGETGELFF.

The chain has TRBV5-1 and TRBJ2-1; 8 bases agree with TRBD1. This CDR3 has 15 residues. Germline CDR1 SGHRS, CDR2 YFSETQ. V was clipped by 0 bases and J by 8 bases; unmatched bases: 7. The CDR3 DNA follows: TGCGCCAGCAGCTTGGGGCTACAGGGGGAGGATGAGCAGTTCTTC. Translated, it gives CASSLGLQGEDEQFF.

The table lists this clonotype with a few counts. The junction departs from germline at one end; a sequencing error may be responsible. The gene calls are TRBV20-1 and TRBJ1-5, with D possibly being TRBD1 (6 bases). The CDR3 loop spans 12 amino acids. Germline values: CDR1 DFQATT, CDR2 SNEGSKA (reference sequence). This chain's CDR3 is CSARDLTGPEHF. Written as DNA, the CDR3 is TGCAGTGCTAGAGACCTTACAGGGCCCGAGCATTTT.

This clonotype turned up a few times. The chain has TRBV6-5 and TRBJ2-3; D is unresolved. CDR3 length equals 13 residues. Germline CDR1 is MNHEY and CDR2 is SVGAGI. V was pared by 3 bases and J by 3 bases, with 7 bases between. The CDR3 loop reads CASSYGSTDTQYF. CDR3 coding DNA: TGTGCCAGCAGTTATGGGTCGACAGATACGCAGTATTTT.

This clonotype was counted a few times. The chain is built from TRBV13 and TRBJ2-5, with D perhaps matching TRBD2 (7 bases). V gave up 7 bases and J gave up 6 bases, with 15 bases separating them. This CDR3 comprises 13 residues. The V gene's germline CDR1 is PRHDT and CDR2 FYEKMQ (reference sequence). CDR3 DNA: TGTGCCAGCAAATTAGGGGGGGCTCAGACCCAGTACTTC. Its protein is CASKLGGAQTQYF.

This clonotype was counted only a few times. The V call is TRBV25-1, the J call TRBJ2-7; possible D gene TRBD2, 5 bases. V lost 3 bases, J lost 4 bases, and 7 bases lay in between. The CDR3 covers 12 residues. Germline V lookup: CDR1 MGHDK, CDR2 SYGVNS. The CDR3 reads CASSDTGYEQYF. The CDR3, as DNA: TGTGCCAGCAGTGATACGGGGTACGAGCAGTACTTC.

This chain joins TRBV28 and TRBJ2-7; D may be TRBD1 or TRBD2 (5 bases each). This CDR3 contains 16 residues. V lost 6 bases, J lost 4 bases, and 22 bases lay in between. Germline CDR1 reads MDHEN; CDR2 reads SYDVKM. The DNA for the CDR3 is TGTGCCAGCAGCCACGGGACGGCTTTCGTCTTGTACGAGCAGTACTTC. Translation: CASSHGTAFVLYEQYF.

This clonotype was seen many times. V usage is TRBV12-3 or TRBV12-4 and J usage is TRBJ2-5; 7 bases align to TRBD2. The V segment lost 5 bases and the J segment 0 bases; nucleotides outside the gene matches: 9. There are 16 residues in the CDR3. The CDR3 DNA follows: TGTGCCAGCAGTGGGATACTAGCGACGTACCAAGAGACCCAGTACTTC. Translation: CASSGILATYQETQYF.

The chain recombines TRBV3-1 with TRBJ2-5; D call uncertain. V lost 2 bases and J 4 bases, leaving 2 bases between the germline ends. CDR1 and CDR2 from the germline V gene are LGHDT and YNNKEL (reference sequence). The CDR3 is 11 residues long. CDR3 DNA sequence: TGTGCCAGCAGCCAAAGAGAGACCCAGTACTTC. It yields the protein CASSQRETQYF.

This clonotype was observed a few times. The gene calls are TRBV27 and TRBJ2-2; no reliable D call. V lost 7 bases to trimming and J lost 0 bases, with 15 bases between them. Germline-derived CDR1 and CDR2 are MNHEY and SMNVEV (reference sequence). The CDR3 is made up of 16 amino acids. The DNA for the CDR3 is TGTGCCAGCACCAATTTTGACTCCACGAACACCGGGGAGCTGTTTTTT. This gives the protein CASTNFDSTNTGELFF.

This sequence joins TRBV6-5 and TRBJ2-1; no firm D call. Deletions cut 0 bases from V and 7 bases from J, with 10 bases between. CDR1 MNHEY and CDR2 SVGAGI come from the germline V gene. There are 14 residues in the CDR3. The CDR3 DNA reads TGTGCCAGCAGTTACTCGACGCTAGTAAATGAGCAGTTCTTC. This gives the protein CASSYSTLVNEQFF.